The entry that follows covers one T cell receptor beta chain sequence. It lacks a known antigen. Germline is not matched at one junction end, which may reflect a read error. This sample stems from a study of T cell repertoires in cytomegalovirus infection (dated by TCRdb to between 2018 and 2021). For the wider study: The peptide stimulations were aimed at well-studied HLA-B-restricted epitopes as well as recently identified HLA-C-restricted CMV epitopes, whose presentation resists viral immunomodulation. Donor HLA type was relevant to the analysis, as public TCR beta signatures indicated carriage of CMV infection together with the matching HLA type. What the work shows at the level of the full study, not this receptor alone: The ex vivo response was dominated by HLA-C-restricted CMV-specific TCR beta clonotypes, and the single most frequent clonotype in two of eight donors was supplied by these HLA-C-restricted clonotypes. In both this cohort and an independent cohort of 352 donors, the cumulative frequency of public TCR beta family members distinguished carriers of CMV infection plus the relevant HLA type.

From the germline V gene, CDR1 is SGHDT and CDR2 is YYEEEE. The CDR3 has 16 amino acids, counting the end cysteine and phenylalanine. The retained sequence is limited to the CDR3, 48 bases, with the frame set at the first base. TCRdb records Illumina HiSeq 1500 as the sequencer. TCRdb redid the processing of the public reads, applying fastp at Q25 and MiXCR, and retained in-frame beta chains. When rows share a CDR3 protein, they turn into one entry using the most common DNA and genes. Across this sample there are 700,000 to 950,000 distinct CDR3 sequences, with approximately 32% seen only once. Of the sample, 12% falls within the top ten clones. According to the study, the label for this sample's treatment or condition signals: in vitro stimulation with specific CMV peptide epitopes to enrich CMV-specific T cells.

The TCR was taken from a human donor in good health (CMV status not recorded). Some clones in this sample may be carry-over from other donors' samples. The chain uses TRBV5-6 and TRBJ2-3; TRBD2 agrees with 8 junctional bases. Sequencing used cultured CD8+ T cells from PBMCs, obtained from culture after CMV antigen stimulation. The CDR3: CAGSLFSGEVADTQYF. In nucleotides, the sequence is TGTGCCGGCAGCTTGTTTAGCGGGGAGGTGGCAGATACGCAGTATTTT.